This T cell receptor (beta chain) was documented in a study of cytomegalovirus exposure and HLA in healthy donors. Overall study context: Out of 180 million or so T cells, an earlier analysis found more than 95 million unique TCR beta sequences in total.

Whole-study findings and limits: Productive status was seen about 90% or about 30% of the time for most TCR beta V segments in an earlier analysis. The authors later found most CMV-associated TCR beta chains appeared HLA-restricted.

Whereas donors were nominally healthy upon sampling, unrecorded immune exposures were probable. About this clone itself: Its target is unknown.

The PCR contained 60 Vbeta and 13 Jbeta primers. Sequencing used immunoSEQ multiplex PCR; TCRdb keeps in-frame clones, though not all of them. The repertoire consists of around 120,000 clones, with 70% to 75% occurring once and the leading ten covering around 3.7%. The V gene's germline CDR1 is MDHEN and CDR2 SYDVKM. This CDR3 is 15 amino acids long. Trimming shortened V by 2 bases and J by 0 bases, and 10 bases separated the two germline ends. The chain combines TRBV28 with TRBJ1-1; D remains ambiguous. The sequence derives from a woman in her thirties or forties in good health and CMV-seronegative. Sequences were obtained from PBMCs. This chain's CDR3 is CASSLGPVMNTEAFF. Written as DNA, the CDR3 is TGTGCCAGCAGTTTAGGTCCAGTTATGAACACTGAAGCTTTCTTT.